The rows below give T cell receptor beta chains drawn from one sample of a study of PD-1 blockade in mismatch repair-deficient tumors. Data came from immunoSEQ multiplex PCR; TCRdb stores just in-frame clones and leaves some out. The sample yields some 120,000 clones, roughly 86% seen once. This specimen consisted of peripheral blood, obtained 44 weeks after starting pembrolizumab. These receptors originate from an adult with mismatch repair-deficient cancer. The CDR3 runs from the conserved cysteine through the conserved F or W. Fields, in order: D gene, J gene, clone size, V gene, CDR3 DNA, CDR3 protein. D genes are given only for firm matches. Clone size is shown for a subset of rows, as once, few, many or a class of expanded clone.

>.|TRBJ2-3|.|TRBV5-1
TGCGCCAGCAGCCAGGCCGACGGCACAGATACGCAGTATTTT
CASSQADGTDTQYF
>.|TRBJ1-5|.|TRBV27
TGTGCCAGCAGTCCGACAGGAAGCAATCAGCCCCAGCATTTT
CASSPTGSNQPQHF
>.|TRBJ2-3|once|TRBV9
TGTGCCAGCAGCGTTGGTCCACCAGATACGCAGTATTTT
CASSVGPPDTQYF
>TRBD1|TRBJ2-5|.|TRBV11-2
TGTGCCAGCAGCCAGGACAGGGGGACCCAGTACTTC
CASSQDRGTQYF
>TRBD1|TRBJ2-7|.|TRBV4-2
TGTGCCAGCAGCCAACTATCCGACAGGGCCTACGAGCAGTACTTC
CASSQLSDRAYEQYF
>.|TRBJ2-1|.|TRBV12-5
TGTGCTAGTGGTATGGGGGCGGGGTACAATGAGCAGTTCTTC
CASGMGAGYNEQFF
>.|TRBJ2-3|.|TRBV14
TGTGCCAGCAGCCAGGAGGGGGCGGACACAGATACGCAGTATTTT
CASSQEGADTDTQYF
>.|TRBJ1-4|.|TRBV30
TGTGCCTGGAGTGTACCACCCCGAGGGGCAGCTAATGAAAAACTGTTTTTT
CAWSVPPRGAANEKLFF
>.|TRBJ2-1|.|TRBV11-3
TGTGCCAGCAGCCGATGGGGGGAAAACCTCCTCGATGAGCAGTTCTTC
CASSRWGENLLDEQFF
>TRBD2|TRBJ2-7|.|TRBV11-2
TGTGCCAGCAGCGGTACTAGCGGGAGTAACCACGAGCAGTACTTC
CASSGTSGSNHEQYF
>.|TRBJ2-3|.|TRBV5-1
TGCGCCAGCAGCTTGGAGAGCACAGATACGCAGTATTTT
CASSLESTDTQYF
>TRBD2|TRBJ2-7|.|TRBV7-2
TGTGCCAGCAGCTATAGCGGGAACTCCTACGAGCAGTACTTC
CASSYSGNSYEQYF
>.|TRBJ1-5|.|TRBV7-2
TGTGCCAGCAGCGTAACAGGGTTCGGTCAGCCCCAGCATTTT
CASSVTGFGQPQHF
>TRBD2|TRBJ2-7|few|TRBV19
TGTGCCAGTAGTTCTTCGGGAGGGCGGTACGAGCAGTACTTC
CASSSSGGRYEQYF
>.|TRBJ1-3|.|TRBV11-2
TGTGCCAGCAGCTTAGTTCTGGACTCTGGAAACACCATATATTTT
CASSLVLDSGNTIYF
>TRBD1|TRBJ1-2|.|TRBV9
TGTGCCAGCAGCGTAGGGTCAGGGGGGAACTATGGCTACACCTTC
CASSVGSGGNYGYTF
>.|TRBJ1-1|.|TRBV4-1
TGCGCCAGCAGCCAAGGGCAGGGATCACGCACTGAAGCTTTCTTT
CASSQGQGSRTEAFF
>.|TRBJ1-1|.|TRBV29-1
TGCAGCGCCTTTCCCTGGGGGAACACTGAAGCTTTCTTT
CSAFPWGNTEAFF
>.|TRBJ2-1|.|TRBV29-1
TGCAGCGTTGAAGATCCGGTAAAGAATACCTACAATGAGCAGTTCTTC
CSVEDPVKNTYNEQFF
>TRBD1|TRBJ1-3|.|TRBV6-5
TGTGCCAGCAGTTACTCGACAGGGCTTGGAAACACCATATATTTT
CASSYSTGLGNTIYF
>.|TRBJ2-7|.|TRBV6-5
TGTGCCAGCAGTTACCGACAAGGCATCTACTACGAGCAGTACTTC
CASSYRQGIYYEQYF
>.|TRBJ2-1|.|TRBV5-1
TGCGCCAGCAGCGCGGACACAGGCTCCCTCAATGAGCAGTTCTTC
CASSADTGSLNEQFF
>TRBD2|TRBJ2-7|.|TRBV4-2
TGTGCCAGCAGCCAAGATTTGGTCCTAGCGGGAGGAACTAGCTCCTACGAGCAGTACTTC
CASSQDLVLAGGTSSYEQYF
>.|TRBJ2-7|.|TRBV10-3
TGTGCCATCAGTGTTGACAGAGGAGGCTCCTACGAGCAGTACTTC
CAISVDRGGSYEQYF
>TRBD1|TRBJ1-2|.|TRBV6-5
TGTGCCAGCAGTTCCGGACAGGGGGAGAATAACTATGGCTACACCTTC
CASSSGQGENNYGYTF
>.|TRBJ2-5|.|TRBV5-8
TGTGCCAGCAGCTTGGACGGATATAAGGGGGAGACCCAGTACTTC
CASSLDGYKGETQYF
>.|TRBJ2-1|.|TRBV12-5
TGTGCTAGTGGTTTGAAAACTAGACTTCTTTACAATGAGCAGTTCTTC
CASGLKTRLLYNEQFF
>.|TRBJ2-6|.|TRBV7-9
TGTGCCAGCCGCCGCTCTGGGGCCAACGTCCTGACTTTC
CASRRSGANVLTF